The 29 T cell receptor beta chains below were found in one sample sequenced in a study of cytomegalovirus exposure and HLA in healthy donors. The table came from immunoSEQ multiplex PCR; TCRdb's copy has only in-frame clones and leaves some out. Of some 68,000 clones listed, roughly 96% are singletons. Specimen: PBMCs. The receptors shown here come from a man aged 18 to 30 in good health and CMV-seronegative.

V is TRBV18 and J is TRBJ2-5; D unresolved. Trimming removed 3 bases from V and 5 bases from J, with 7 bases in between. Germline lookup yields CDR1 KGHSH and CDR2 LQKENI. The CDR3 totals 12 residues. CDR3 loop: CASSPSVETQYF. The CDR3 DNA follows: TGTGCCAGCTCACCTTCAGTGGAGACCCAGTACTTC.

This chain joins TRBV2 and TRBJ2-7; D is undetermined. Germline lookup yields CDR1 SNHLY and CDR2 FYNNEI. V was shortened by 0 bases and J by 4 bases, with 7 bases between the two germline ends. The CDR3 runs 13 residues. In DNA, the CDR3 is TGTGCCAGCAGTGAAGCCGTCGGTTACGAGCAGTACTTC. The encoded protein is CASSEAVGYEQYF.

DNA for the CDR3: TGTGCCAGCAGCTCAGAGGGGGCGCGTAACTATGGCTACACCTTC. This gives the protein CASSSEGARNYGYTF. The chain links TRBV7-9 to TRBJ1-2, with TRBD1 matching over 7 bases. Germline loops: CDR1 SEHNR, CDR2 FQNEAQ (reference sequence). J lost 1 base, V lost 4 bases, and 6 bases had no gene match. CDR3 size: 15 residues.

The chain combines TRBV10-3 with TRBJ1-5; D unclear. From germline, CDR1 is ENHRY and CDR2 SYGVKD. This CDR3 has 14 residues. Between the trimmed V and J ends, which lost 2 bases and 5 bases, there was a span of 10 bases. The CDR3 DNA is TGTGCCATCAGTGAGCAAGACACGGATCAGCCCCAGCATTTT. This sequence encodes CAISEQDTDQPQHF.

This chain joins TRBV6-1 and TRBJ2-7; 8 bases map to TRBD1. Germline trimming cut 6 bases from V and 2 bases from J; bases unmatched to any gene: 3. The CDR3 length is 13 residues. Germline values: CDR1 MNHNS, CDR2 SASEGT. The CDR3 DNA is TGTGCCAGCAGAGGGACAGGCCCCTACGAGCAGTACTTC. Its translation is CASRGTGPYEQYF.

This chain connects TRBV5-4 to TRBJ1-1; D perhaps matches TRBD1 (5 bases). This CDR3 region has 14 residues. CDR1 SGHNT and CDR2 YYREEE come from the germline V gene (reference sequence). V shed 1 base and J shed 7 bases, with 14 bases lying between them. CDR3 loop: CASSLRAKGVEAFF. The CDR3 region has the DNA TGTGCCAGCAGCTTGAGGGCGAAAGGGGTTGAAGCTTTCTTT.

CDR3 sequence: CASSPAGTVHEAFF. The CDR3 nucleotides are TGTGCCAGCAGCCCGGCCGGGACAGTCCATGAAGCTTTCTTT. This rearrangement joins TRBV5-4 to TRBJ1-1, with 7 bases matching TRBD1. The germline gives CDR1 SGHNT, CDR2 YYREEE (reference sequence). The CDR3 consists of 14 residues. V gave up 4 bases and J gave up 7 bases; unmatched junction bases: 10.

The rearrangement uses TRBV6-5 and TRBJ1-5, with TRBD1 matching over 10 bases. The CDR3 consists of 15 residues. The V gene's germline CDR1 is MNHEY and CDR2 SVGAGI. Trimming at V came to 6 bases and at J to 4 bases, leaving 6 bases not matched to a gene. The CDR3 DNA follows: TGTGCCAGCAGATCGGGACAGGGGAGGAATCAGCCCCAGCATTTT. Its translation: CASRSGQGRNQPQHF.

The V gene is TRBV27, the J gene TRBJ1-5; D perhaps matches TRBD1 (6 bases). The germline V and J ends were trimmed by 10 bases and 7 bases, with 23 bases remaining between them. Germline V CDR1 and CDR2: MNHEY, SMNVEV (reference sequence). CDR3 length equals 15 residues. The CDR3 reads CATRDTRGLGQPQHF. Written as DNA, the CDR3 is TGTGCCACCAGAGACACCAGGGGACTAGGACAGCCCCAGCATTTT.

The rearrangement joins TRBV6-5 to TRBJ1-1; 7 bases fit TRBD1. The CDR3 extends over 13 amino acids. Germline-derived CDR1 and CDR2 are MNHEY and SVGAGI. Unmatched junction bases numbered 5, after V lost 7 bases and J lost 3 bases. The CDR3 spells CASILTGDTEAFF. The DNA for the CDR3 is TGTGCCAGCATCCTAACAGGGGACACTGAAGCTTTCTTT.

The chain uses TRBV11-2 and TRBJ2-7, with D possibly matching TRBD2 (5 bases). The CDR3 has 15 residues. Germline CDR1 reads SGHAT; CDR2 reads FQNNGV. V was shortened by 1 base and J by 0 bases, with 10 bases between the two germline ends. Here the CDR3 DNA reads TGTGCCAGCAGCTTAGGAGCGGAGAGCTCCTACGAGCAGTACTTC. It translates to CASSLGAESSYEQYF.

This clone was observed a few times. This chain links TRBV18 with TRBJ2-1; the D gene is possibly TRBD2 (5 bases). The CDR3 contains 15 residues. Germline CDR1 and CDR2: KGHSH and LQKENI. V was trimmed by 3 bases and J by 4 bases, leaving 13 bases between them. Here the CDR3 reads CASSPEVQGYNEQFF. The CDR3 nucleotides read TGTGCCAGCTCACCGGAGGTCCAAGGGTACAATGAGCAGTTCTTC.

There are a few counts of this clone. The chain joins TRBV4-1 to TRBJ1-1, with 7 bases identical to TRBD1. Germline loops: CDR1 MGHRA, CDR2 YSYEKL. The CDR3 extends over 14 amino acids. The V and J ends lost 3 bases and 5 bases, in that order; junction bases with no gene match: 6. The CDR3 DNA follows: TGCGCCAGCAGCCAGGAGACAGGGAGGACTGAAGCTTTCTTT. This codes for CASSQETGRTEAFF.

The rearrangement uses TRBV7-9 and TRBJ1-4; D is possibly TRBD1 (5 bases). The CDR3 loop spans 14 amino acids. V was pared by 0 bases and J by 8 bases, with 10 bases between. Looked up from germline, CDR1 is SEHNR and CDR2 is FQNEAQ (reference sequence). The CDR3 bases are TGTGCCAGCAGCTTAGCAGGGGATACGGAAAAACTGTTTTTT. Protein product: CASSLAGDTEKLFF.

The chain employs TRBV28 and TRBJ1-1, with unresolved D. Germline V gene sequence: CDR1 MDHEN, CDR2 SYDVKM. CDR3 length equals 14 residues. Trimming removed 8 bases at V and 0 bases at J, with 13 bases between. Here the CDR3 reads CASLSAGLNTEAFF. The CDR3 nucleotides read TGTGCCAGCCTATCGGCAGGATTGAACACTGAAGCTTTCTTT.

V is TRBV18 and J is TRBJ2-7; D gene uncertain. V shed 4 bases and J shed 3 bases, with 13 bases lying between them. The CDR3 spans 14 residues. Per the germline V gene, CDR1 is KGHSH and CDR2 is LQKENI. The CDR3 reads CASSQTPQNYEQYF. CDR3 DNA sequence: TGTGCCAGCTCACAAACACCTCAAAACTACGAGCAGTACTTC.

This clone was seen only once. The chain links TRBV18 to TRBJ1-1, with a tentative D call TRBD1 (5 bases). V was shortened by 3 bases and J by 4 bases, with 12 bases between the two germline ends. The CDR3 is 14 residues long. Looked up from germline, CDR1 is KGHSH and CDR2 is LQKENI. This CDR3 is CASSPWGEGTEAFF. For the CDR3, the DNA is TGTGCCAGCTCACCTTGGGGGGAAGGCACTGAAGCTTTCTTT.

This clone was picked up one time. The rearrangement uses TRBV11-2 and TRBJ2-2, with 8 bases that match TRBD1. Germline V CDR1 and CDR2: SGHAT, FQNNGV. This CDR3 spans 15 amino acids. J gave up 3 bases and V 5 bases, and 5 bases lay outside the gene matches. Here the CDR3 DNA reads TGTGCCAGCAGCACCGGGACAGGCTACACCGGGGAGCTGTTTTTT. Translation gives CASSTGTGYTGELFF.

This sequence joins TRBV20-1 and TRBJ1-1, with D uncertain. Germline values: CDR1 DFQATT, CDR2 SNEGSKA (reference sequence). V lost 4 bases and J 5 bases, leaving 2 bases between the germline ends. This CDR3 comprises 9 residues. The CDR3 region is CSAITEAFF. CDR3 in DNA: TGCAGTGCTATAACTGAAGCTTTCTTT.

The chain couples TRBV15 to TRBJ1-4; D is ambiguous. V lost 0 bases, J lost 3 bases, and 14 bases lay in between. This CDR3 spans 17 amino acids. Germline V gives CDR1 LNHNV, CDR2 YYDKDF (reference sequence). The CDR3 protein is CATSRDRGSGANEKLFF. In DNA form, the CDR3 reads TGTGCCACCAGCAGAGATCGAGGGTCCGGGGCTAATGAAAAACTGTTTTTT.

The rearrangement joins TRBV19 to TRBJ2-6, with TRBD2 matching over 8 bases. Germline V gene sequence: CDR1 LNHDA, CDR2 SQIVND (reference sequence). Trimming cost V 4 bases and J 2 bases; bases outside gene matches: 4. The CDR3 loop spans 16 amino acids. The CDR3 region is CASSKREGAGANVLTF. The CDR3, as DNA: TGTGCCAGTAGTAAACGGGAGGGGGCTGGGGCCAACGTCCTGACTTTC. Using reference TRBV19 and TRBJ2-6 for the parts outside the CDR3, the full variable domain is DGGITQSPKYLFRKEGQNVTLSCEQNLNHDAMYWYRQDPGQGLRLIYYSQIVNDFQKGDIAEGYSVSREKKESFPLTVTSAQKNPTAFYLCASSKREGAGANVLTFGAGSRLTVL.

The J gene is TRBJ2-1, the V gene TRBV7-9; 9 bases agree with TRBD1. CDR1 SEHNR and CDR2 FQNEAQ come from the germline V gene (reference sequence). V gave up 5 bases and J gave up 2 bases; unmatched junction bases: 4. This CDR3 has 15 residues. The CDR3 DNA sequence: TGTGCCAGCAGCCCGGGACAGGGACCCTACAATGAGCAGTTCTTC. Protein sequence: CASSPGQGPYNEQFF.

The chain joins TRBV7-9 to TRBJ2-5; 7 bases match TRBD2. The germline V gene has CDR1 SEHNR and CDR2 FQNEAQ (reference sequence). CDR3 length: 13 residues. V was clipped by 3 bases and J by 4 bases; unmatched bases: 2. The chain's CDR3 is CASSFAGAETQYF. DNA for the CDR3: TGTGCCAGCAGCTTTGCGGGAGCAGAGACCCAGTACTTC.

This chain joins TRBV2 and TRBJ2-1; perhaps TRBD1 as D (5 bases). V was pared by 6 bases and J by 7 bases, with 10 bases between. The CDR3 is made up of 12 amino acids. CDR1 and CDR2 from the germline V gene are SNHLY and FYNNEI. The CDR3 sequence is CASRATANEQFF. The CDR3 DNA sequence: TGTGCCAGCAGGGCGACAGCGAATGAGCAGTTCTTC.

CDR3 sequence: CASSLGTGDGYTF. CDR3 nucleotide sequence: TGTGCCAGCAGCTTAGGGACAGGGGATGGCTACACCTTC. The chain employs TRBV7-6 and TRBJ1-2; 9 nucleotides align to TRBD1. The J segment lost 6 bases and the V segment lost 1 base, leaving 0 bases of the junction unmatched. The CDR3 loop spans 13 amino acids. Germline CDR1 and CDR2: SGHVS and FNYEAQ.

This sequence joins TRBV2 and TRBJ1-1, with 12 bases aligning to TRBD1. This CDR3 spans 16 amino acids. Germline CDR1 SNHLY, CDR2 FYNNEI. Trimming took 6 bases from V and 2 from J; bases not matched to a gene: 7. DNA of the CDR3: TGTGCCAGCAGCCCCGGGACAGGGGGCATAAACACTGAAGCTTTCTTT. As protein: CASSPGTGGINTEAFF.

This chain connects TRBV5-4 to TRBJ2-1; 11 positions match TRBD1. Germline trimming cut 4 bases from V and 8 bases from J; bases unmatched to any gene: 8. Germline CDR1 reads SGHNT; CDR2 reads YYREEE (reference sequence). The CDR3 runs to 15 residues. CDR3 sequence (DNA): TGTGCCAGCAGCCCACGGACAGGGGGCGACGATGAGCAGTTCTTC. The encoded protein is CASSPRTGGDDEQFF.

The gene calls are TRBV7-2 and TRBJ1-3; possibly TRBD1 for D (6 bases). Trimming shortened V by 5 bases and J by 0 bases, and 11 bases separated the two germline ends. CDR1 is SGHTA and CDR2 is FQGNSA in the germline V gene. CDR3 length equals 15 residues. Here the CDR3 reads CASSATGDSGNTIYF. CDR3 nucleotide sequence: TGTGCCAGCAGCGCGACAGGAGACTCTGGAAACACCATATATTTT.

This chain connects TRBV6-1 to TRBJ1-5; D remains unclear. Germline V gene lookup returns CDR1 MNHNS and CDR2 SASEGT. The CDR3 runs 14 residues. V lost 2 bases, J lost 7 bases, and 12 bases lay in between. The CDR3 DNA reads TGTGCCAGCAGTGAAAGGCGGGCCGGGCAGCCCCAGCATTTT. Amino acid sequence: CASSERRAGQPQHF.